The entry below describes one TCR beta chain. The sample comes from a study of T cell changes during pregnancy in multiple sclerosis. The protocol was immunoSEQ multiplex PCR, while the TCRdb copy is restricted to in-frame clones and leaves out a portion. Found here are nearly 80,000 clones, more than 90% of them singletons; the top ten hold roughly 0.21%. Sequencing used CD4+ T cells from peripheral blood mononuclear cells, obtained before pregnancy. The receptor's source is a female donor with multiple sclerosis, enrolled in a pregnancy study.

The CDR3: CASSLEAGAYNEQFF. In DNA form, the CDR3 reads TGTGCCAGCAGCTTGGAAGCGGGAGCCTACAATGAGCAGTTCTTC. The J gene is TRBJ2-1, the V gene TRBV7-9, with 8 bases aligning to TRBD2. J gave up 2 bases and V 3 bases, and 3 bases lay outside the gene matches. Germline V gene data show CDR1 as SEHNR and CDR2 as FQNEAQ (reference sequence). The CDR3 consists of 15 residues.